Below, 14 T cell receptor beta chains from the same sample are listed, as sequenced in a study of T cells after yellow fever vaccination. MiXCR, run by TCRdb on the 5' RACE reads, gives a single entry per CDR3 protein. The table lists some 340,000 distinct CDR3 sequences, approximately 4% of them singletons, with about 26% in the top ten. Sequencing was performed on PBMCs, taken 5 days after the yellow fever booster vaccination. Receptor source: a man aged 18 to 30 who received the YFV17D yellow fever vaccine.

CDR3 bases: TGCGCCAGCAGTCGGGCAGGGCCGAACACTGAAGCTTTCTTT. This translates into CASSRAGPNTEAFF. This chain uses TRBV5-1 with TRBJ1-1, with TRBD1 as a possible D gene (5 bases). The CDR3 sequence is 14 residues long. The V gene's germline CDR1 is SGHRS and CDR2 YFSETQ. The ends were cut back, 5 bases at V and 1 base at J, with 12 bases in the middle.

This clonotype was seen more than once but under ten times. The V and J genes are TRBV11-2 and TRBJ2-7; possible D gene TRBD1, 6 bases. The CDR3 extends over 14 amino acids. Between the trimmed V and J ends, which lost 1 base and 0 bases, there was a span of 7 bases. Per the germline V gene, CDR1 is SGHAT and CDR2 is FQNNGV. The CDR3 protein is CASSLGTASYEQYV. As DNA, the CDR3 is TGTGCCAGCAGCTTAGGGACAGCCTCCTACGAGCAGTACGTC.

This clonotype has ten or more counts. The CDR3 bases are TGTGCCAGCAGCTTTACAGAGAGCTCCTACAATGAGCAGTTCTTC. It encodes CASSFTESSYNEQFF. The rearrangement uses TRBV5-6 and TRBJ2-1; D remains ambiguous. The CDR3 is 15 residues long. From germline, CDR1 is SGHDT and CDR2 YYEEEE. V lost 2 bases, J lost 0 bases, and 9 bases lay in between.

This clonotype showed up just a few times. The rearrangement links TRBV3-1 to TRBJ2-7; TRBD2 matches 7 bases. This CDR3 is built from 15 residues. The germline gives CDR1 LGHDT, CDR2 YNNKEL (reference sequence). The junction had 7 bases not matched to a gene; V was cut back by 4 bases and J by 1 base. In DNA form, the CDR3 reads TGTGCCAGCAGCCTGTGGAGCGGGGTTTCCTACGAGCAGTACTTC. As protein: CASSLWSGVSYEQYF.

The CDR3 sequence: CASSQGVRGQETQYF. In nucleotides, the CDR3 is TGTGCCAGCAGCCAAGGGGTGAGGGGGCAAGAGACCCAGTACTTC. The chain combines TRBV4-2 with TRBJ2-5; maybe TRBD1 (6 bases). Germline values: CDR1 LGHNA, CDR2 YNFKEQ. V lost 1 base and J lost 2, with 11 bases in between. The CDR3 loop spans 15 amino acids.

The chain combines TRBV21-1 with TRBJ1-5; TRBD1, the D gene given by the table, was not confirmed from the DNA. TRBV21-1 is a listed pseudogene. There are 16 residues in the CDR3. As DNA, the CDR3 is TGTGCCAGCAGCAGTACACAGGGCACCGGGGGTCAGCCCCAGCATTTT. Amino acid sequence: CASSSTQGTGGQPQHF.

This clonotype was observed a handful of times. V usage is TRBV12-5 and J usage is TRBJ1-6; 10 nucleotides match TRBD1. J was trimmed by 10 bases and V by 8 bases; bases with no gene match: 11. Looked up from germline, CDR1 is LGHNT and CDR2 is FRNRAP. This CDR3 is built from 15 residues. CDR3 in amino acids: CASTPYGQGVSPLHF. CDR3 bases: TGTGCTAGTACTCCTTACGGACAGGGGGTATCACCCCTCCACTTT.

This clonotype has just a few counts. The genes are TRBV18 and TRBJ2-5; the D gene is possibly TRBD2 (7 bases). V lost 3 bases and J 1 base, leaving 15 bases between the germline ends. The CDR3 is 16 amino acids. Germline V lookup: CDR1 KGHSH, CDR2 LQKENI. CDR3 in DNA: TGTGCCAGCTCACCGTTGGCGGGGGCCGTCCAAGAGACCCAGTACTTC. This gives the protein CASSPLAGAVQETQYF. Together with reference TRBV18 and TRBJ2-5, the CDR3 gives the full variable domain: NAGVMQNPRHLVRRRGQEARLRCSPMKGHSHVYWYRQLPEEGLKFMVYLQKENIIDESGMPKERFSAEFPKEGPSILRIQQVVRGDSAAYFCASSPLAGAVQETQYFGPGTRLLVL.

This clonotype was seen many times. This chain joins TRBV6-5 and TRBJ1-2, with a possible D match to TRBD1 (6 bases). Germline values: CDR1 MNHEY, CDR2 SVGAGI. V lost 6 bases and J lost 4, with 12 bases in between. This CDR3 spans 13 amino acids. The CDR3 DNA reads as TGTGCCAGCAGCAATCAACAGGGCTATGGCTACACCTTC. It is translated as CASSNQQGYGYTF.

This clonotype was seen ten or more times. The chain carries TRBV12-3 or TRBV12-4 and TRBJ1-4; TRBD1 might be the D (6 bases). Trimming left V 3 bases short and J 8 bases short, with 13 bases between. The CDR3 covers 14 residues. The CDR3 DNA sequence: TGTGCCAGCAGTTTCGCAGGGGACGGGGAAAAACTGTTTTTT. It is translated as CASSFAGDGEKLFF.

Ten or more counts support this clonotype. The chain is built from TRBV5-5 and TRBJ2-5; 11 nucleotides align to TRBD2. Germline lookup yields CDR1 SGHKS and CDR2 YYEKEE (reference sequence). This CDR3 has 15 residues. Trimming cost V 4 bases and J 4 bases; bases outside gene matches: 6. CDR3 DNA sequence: TGTGCCAGCAGCCAGGGACTAGCGGTAGGAGAGACCCAGTACTTC. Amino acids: CASSQGLAVGETQYF.

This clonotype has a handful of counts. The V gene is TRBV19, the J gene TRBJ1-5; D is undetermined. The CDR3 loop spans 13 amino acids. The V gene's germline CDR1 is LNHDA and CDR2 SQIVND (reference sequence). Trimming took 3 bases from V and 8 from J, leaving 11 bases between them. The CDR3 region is CASSMRSAEPQHF. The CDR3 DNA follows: TGTGCCAGTAGTATGCGGTCAGCGGAGCCCCAGCATTTT.

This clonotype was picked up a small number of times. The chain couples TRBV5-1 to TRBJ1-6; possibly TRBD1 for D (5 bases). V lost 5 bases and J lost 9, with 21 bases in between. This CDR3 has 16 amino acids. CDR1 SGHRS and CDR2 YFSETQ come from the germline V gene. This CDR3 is CASRAEAGVMSSPLHF. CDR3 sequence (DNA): TGCGCCAGCAGGGCGGAGGCGGGGGTGATGAGTTCACCCCTCCACTTT.

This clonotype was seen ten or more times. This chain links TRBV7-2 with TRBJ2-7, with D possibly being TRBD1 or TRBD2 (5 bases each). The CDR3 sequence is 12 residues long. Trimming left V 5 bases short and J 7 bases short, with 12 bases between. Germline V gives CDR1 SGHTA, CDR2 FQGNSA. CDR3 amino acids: CASSLNWGEQYF. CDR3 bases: TGTGCCAGCAGCCTGAATTGGGGGGAGCAGTACTTC.